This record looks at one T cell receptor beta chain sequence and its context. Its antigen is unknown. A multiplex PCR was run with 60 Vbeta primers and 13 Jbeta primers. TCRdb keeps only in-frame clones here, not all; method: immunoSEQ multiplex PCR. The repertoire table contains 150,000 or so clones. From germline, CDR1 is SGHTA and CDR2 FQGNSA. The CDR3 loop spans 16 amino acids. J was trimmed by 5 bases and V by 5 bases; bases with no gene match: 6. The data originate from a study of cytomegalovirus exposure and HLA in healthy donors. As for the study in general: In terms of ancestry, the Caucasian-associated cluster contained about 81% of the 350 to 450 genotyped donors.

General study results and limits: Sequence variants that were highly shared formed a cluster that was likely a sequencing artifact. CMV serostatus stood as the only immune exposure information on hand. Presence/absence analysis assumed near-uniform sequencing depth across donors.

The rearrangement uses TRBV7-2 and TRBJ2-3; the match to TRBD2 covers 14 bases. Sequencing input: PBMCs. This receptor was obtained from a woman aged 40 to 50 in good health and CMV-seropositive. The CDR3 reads CASSNRLAGGGDTQYF. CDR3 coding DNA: TGTGCCAGCAGCAACCGACTAGCGGGAGGGGGAGATACGCAGTATTTT. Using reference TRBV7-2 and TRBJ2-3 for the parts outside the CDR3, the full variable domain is GAGVSQSPSNKVTEKGKDVELRCDPISGHTALYWYRQSLGQGLEFLIYFQGNSAPDKSGLPSDRFSAERTGGSVSTLTIQRTQQEDSAVYLCASSNRLAGGGDTQYFGPGTRLTVL.